The entry that follows covers one TCR beta chain sequence. Its cognate antigen is unknown. The record originates from a study of blood T cells in healthy people across ages. Study-wide results and caveats: It was held that diversity estimates obtained from one million T cells represented underestimates. Naive T cell percentage strongly correlated with TCR beta diversity.

Per sample, extraction of total RNA gave at least 6 micrograms in every case. The second PCR ran roughly 6 to 11 cycles with a sample-barcoded 5' primer and J-beta primers. Via MiXCR, TCRdb re-called the 5' RACE reads, giving one row per CDR3 protein. This sample has about 1.8 million distinct CDR3 sequences, with less than 50% found just once. Germline trimming cut 3 bases from V and 8 bases from J; bases unmatched to any gene: 6. The CDR3 totals 13 residues. CDR1 and CDR2 (germline): SQVTM, ANQGSEA. This chain joins TRBV29-1 and TRBJ1-4; 7 bases match TRBD1. This clonotype originated in a middle-aged woman in good health. The sequenced sample was blood. CDR3: CSVDETGNEKLFF. CDR3 bases: TGCAGCGTTGATGAGACAGGGAACGAAAAACTGTTTTTT.